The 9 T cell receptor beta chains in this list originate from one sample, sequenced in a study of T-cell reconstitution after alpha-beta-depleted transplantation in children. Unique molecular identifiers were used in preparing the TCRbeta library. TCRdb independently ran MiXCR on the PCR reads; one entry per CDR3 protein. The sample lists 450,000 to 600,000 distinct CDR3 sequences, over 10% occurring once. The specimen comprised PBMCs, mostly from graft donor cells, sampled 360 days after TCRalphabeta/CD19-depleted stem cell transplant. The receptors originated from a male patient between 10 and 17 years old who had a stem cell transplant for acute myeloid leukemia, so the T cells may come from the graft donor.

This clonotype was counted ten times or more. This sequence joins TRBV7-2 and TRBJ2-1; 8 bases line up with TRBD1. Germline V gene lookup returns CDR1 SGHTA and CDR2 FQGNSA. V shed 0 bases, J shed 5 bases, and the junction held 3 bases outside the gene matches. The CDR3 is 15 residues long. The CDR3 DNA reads TGTGCCAGCAGCTTAGCGGGGACAGGTAACAATGAGCAGTTCTTC. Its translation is CASSLAGTGNNEQFF.

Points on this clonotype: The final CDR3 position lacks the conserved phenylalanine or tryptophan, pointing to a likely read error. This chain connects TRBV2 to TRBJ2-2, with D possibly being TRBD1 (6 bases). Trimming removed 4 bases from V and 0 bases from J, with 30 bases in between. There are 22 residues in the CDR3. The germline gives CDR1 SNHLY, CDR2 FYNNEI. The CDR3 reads CASSAPPQDRPTGKSNTGELFV. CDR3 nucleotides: TGTGCCAGCAGTGCCCCTCCTCAAGACAGGCCCACGGGCAAATCGAACACCGGGGAGCTGTTTGTT.

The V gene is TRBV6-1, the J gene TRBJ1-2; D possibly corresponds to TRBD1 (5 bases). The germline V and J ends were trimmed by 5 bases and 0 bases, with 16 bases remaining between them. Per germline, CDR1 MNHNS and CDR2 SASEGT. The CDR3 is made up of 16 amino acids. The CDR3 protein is CASSNAGTESNYGYTF. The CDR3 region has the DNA TGTGCCAGCAGTAACGCCGGGACGGAGTCTAACTATGGCTACACCTTC.

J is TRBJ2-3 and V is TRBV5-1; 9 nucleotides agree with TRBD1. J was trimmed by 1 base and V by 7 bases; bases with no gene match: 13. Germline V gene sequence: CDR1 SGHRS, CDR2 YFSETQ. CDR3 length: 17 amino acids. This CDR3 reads CASLAGTGLRGTDTQYF. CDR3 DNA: TGCGCCAGCTTGGCCGGGACAGGGCTTAGGGGCACAGATACGCAGTATTTT.

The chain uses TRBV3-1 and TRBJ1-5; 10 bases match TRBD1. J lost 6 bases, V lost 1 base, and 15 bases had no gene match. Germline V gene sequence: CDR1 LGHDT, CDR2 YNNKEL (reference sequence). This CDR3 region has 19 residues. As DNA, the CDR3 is TGTGCCAGCAGCCAAGTTCCTACCGGACAGGGGGACGACGGTCAGCCCCAGCATTTT. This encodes CASSQVPTGQGDDGQPQHF. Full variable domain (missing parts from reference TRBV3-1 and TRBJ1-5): DTAVSQTPKYLVTQMGNDKSIKCEQNLGHDTMYWYKQDSKKFLKIMFSYNNKELIINETVPNRFSPKSPDKAHLNLHINSLELGDSAVYFCASSQVPTGQGDDGQPQHFGDGTRLSIL.

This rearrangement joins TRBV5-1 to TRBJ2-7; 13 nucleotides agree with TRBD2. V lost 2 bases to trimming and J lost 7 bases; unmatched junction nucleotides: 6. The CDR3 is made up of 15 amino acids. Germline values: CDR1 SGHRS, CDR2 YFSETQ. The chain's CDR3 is CASSFGLAGAQEQYF. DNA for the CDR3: TGCGCCAGCAGCTTCGGACTAGCGGGAGCGCAAGAGCAGTACTTC.

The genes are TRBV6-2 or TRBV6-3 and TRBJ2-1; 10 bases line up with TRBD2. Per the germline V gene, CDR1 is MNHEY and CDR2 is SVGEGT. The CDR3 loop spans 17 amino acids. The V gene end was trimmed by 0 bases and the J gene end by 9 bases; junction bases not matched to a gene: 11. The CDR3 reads CASSYSKREGPYVEQFF. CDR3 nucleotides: TGTGCCAGCAGTTACTCAAAGCGGGAGGGCCCTTACGTTGAGCAGTTCTTC.

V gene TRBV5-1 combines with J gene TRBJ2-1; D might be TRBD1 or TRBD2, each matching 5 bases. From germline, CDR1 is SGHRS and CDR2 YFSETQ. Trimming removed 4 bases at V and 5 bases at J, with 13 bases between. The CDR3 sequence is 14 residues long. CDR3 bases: TGCGCCAGCAGCGTCGTCGGGGCAGACAATGAGCAGTTCTTC. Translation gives CASSVVGADNEQFF.

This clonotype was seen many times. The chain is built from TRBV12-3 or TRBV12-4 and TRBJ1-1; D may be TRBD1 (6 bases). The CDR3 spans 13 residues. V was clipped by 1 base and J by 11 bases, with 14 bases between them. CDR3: CASSLGGARFAFF. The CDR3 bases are TGTGCCAGCAGTTTAGGGGGGGCGCGATTCGCTTTCTTT.